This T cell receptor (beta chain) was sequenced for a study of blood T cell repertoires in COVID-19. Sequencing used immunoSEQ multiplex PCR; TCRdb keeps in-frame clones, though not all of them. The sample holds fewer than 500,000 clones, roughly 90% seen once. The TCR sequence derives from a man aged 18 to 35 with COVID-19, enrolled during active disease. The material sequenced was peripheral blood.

The CDR3 is CASSVYSGSSYEQYF. In DNA, the CDR3 is TGTGCCAGCAGTGTCTACTCAGGGTCCTCCTACGAGCAGTACTTC. The rearrangement uses TRBV25-1 and TRBJ2-7; weak D call: TRBD1 (5 bases). The germline V gene encodes CDR1 MGHDK and CDR2 SYGVNS. There are 15 residues in the CDR3. Trimming removed 4 bases at V and 0 bases at J, with 13 bases between.